The 23 T cell receptor beta chains in this list originate from one sample, sequenced in a study of CD8 T cell repertoires and HIV-1 epitope variants. Data came from immunoSEQ multiplex PCR; TCRdb stores just in-frame clones and leaves some out. In the table there are more than 85,000 clones, roughly 81% of which are singletons. Sequenced: uncultured baseline CD8+ T cells from peripheral blood mononuclear cells (PBMCs). These receptors originate from a male donor with HIV.

This clone has a single count. V gene TRBV7-9 combines with J gene TRBJ2-1; D unresolved. V was trimmed by 1 base and J by 13 bases, leaving 8 bases between them. This CDR3 has 11 residues. Germline V lookup: CDR1 SEHNR, CDR2 FQNEAQ (reference sequence). The DNA of the CDR3 is TGTGCCAGCAGCTTAGGACCGGAACAGTTCTTC. Encoded protein: CASSLGPEQFF.

V is TRBV5-5 and J is TRBJ2-1, with D perhaps matching TRBD2 (5 bases). CDR3 length: 14 residues. V lost 1 base and J 9 bases, leaving 14 bases between the germline ends. Germline V gives CDR1 SGHKS, CDR2 YYEKEE (reference sequence). Here the CDR3 reads CASSLQEAHGEQFF. The CDR3 DNA reads TGTGCCAGCAGCTTGCAGGAGGCCCACGGTGAGCAGTTCTTC.

V gene TRBV7-2 combines with J gene TRBJ2-7; TRBD2 agrees at 7 bases. The CDR3 is 14 residues long. Germline trimming cut 2 bases from V and 4 bases from J; bases unmatched to any gene: 5. CDR1 is SGHTA, CDR2 FQGNSA, per germline. Here the CDR3 reads CASSLTSVKYEQYF. For the CDR3, the DNA is TGTGCCAGCAGCTTAACTAGCGTAAAATACGAGCAGTACTTC.

V is TRBV5-1 and J is TRBJ1-1, with no clear D. Germline CDR1 is SGHRS and CDR2 is YFSETQ. Trimming removed 3 bases from V and 1 base from J, with 10 bases in between. CDR3 length equals 14 residues. In DNA, the CDR3 is TGCGCCAGCAGCTCCTCAGGATCGAACACTGAAGCTTTCTTT. Translated: CASSSSGSNTEAFF.

This clone has only one observation. The chain recombines TRBV5-1 with TRBJ2-1; no clear D. The CDR3 extends over 15 amino acids. The germline V and J ends were trimmed by 2 bases and 0 bases, with 9 bases remaining between them. Looked up from germline, CDR1 is SGHRS and CDR2 is YFSETQ. The CDR3 is CASSLDHYSYNEQFF. DNA of the CDR3: TGCGCCAGCAGCTTAGACCATTACTCCTACAATGAGCAGTTCTTC.

A single count supports this clone. The rearrangement uses TRBV28 and TRBJ1-3; weak D call: TRBD1 (6 bases). The V and J ends lost 3 bases and 7 bases respectively, with 19 bases between them. The V gene's germline CDR1 is MDHEN and CDR2 SYDVKM. The CDR3 loop spans 16 amino acids. The CDR3 DNA sequence: TGTGCCAGCAGTTTCCATGGACAGCGCCGGGGGAACACCATATATTTT. This codes for CASSFHGQRRGNTIYF.

This sequence joins TRBV29-1 and TRBJ1-4, with D possibly matching TRBD1 (6 bases). V lost 4 bases, J lost 0 bases, and 9 bases lay in between. Germline V gene sequence: CDR1 SQVTM, CDR2 ANQGSEA. The CDR3 sequence is 14 residues long. This CDR3 reads CSVGGGPTNEKLFF. The CDR3 bases are TGCAGCGTTGGAGGGGGGCCAACTAATGAAAAACTGTTTTTT.

The J gene is TRBJ2-2, the V gene TRBV7-3, with D perhaps given as TRBD1 or TRBD2 (5 bases each). Trimming pared 0 bases from V and 3 bases from J, leaving 8 bases between. CDR1 and CDR2 from the germline V gene are SGHTA and FQGTGA. CDR3 size: 15 residues. The CDR3 nucleotides read TGTGCCAGCAGCTTAACGGGACCTTACACCGGGGAGCTGTTTTTT. It encodes CASSLTGPYTGELFF. Based on the CDR3 plus reference TRBV7-3 and TRBJ2-2, the full variable domain is GAGVSQTPSNKVTEKGKYVELRCDPISGHTALYWYRQSLGQGPEFLIYFQGTGAADDSGLPNDRFFAVRPEGSVSTLKIQRTERGDSAVYLCASSLTGPYTGELFFGEGSRLTVL.

This chain links TRBV28 with TRBJ1-6; D is ambiguous. Germline V gives CDR1 MDHEN, CDR2 SYDVKM. This CDR3 contains 13 residues. V was clipped by 8 bases and J by 9 bases, with 14 bases between them. The CDR3 nucleotides are TGTGCCAGCCTAAGCCAGATGGGTTCACCCCTCCACTTT. Its protein is CASLSQMGSPLHF.

This clone has only a few counts. This sequence joins TRBV5-4 and TRBJ1-6, with D perhaps matching TRBD1 (5 bases). Germline V gene data show CDR1 as SGHNT and CDR2 as YYREEE (reference sequence). This CDR3 spans 15 amino acids. Trimming left V 0 bases short and J 3 bases short, with 7 bases between. The CDR3 DNA sequence: TGTGCCAGCAGCTTGGACAGGATCTATAATTCACCCCTCCACTTT. Translating gives CASSLDRIYNSPLHF.

The chain is built from TRBV27 and TRBJ1-2; D possibly corresponds to TRBD1 (5 bases). Germline V gene sequence: CDR1 MNHEY, CDR2 SMNVEV (reference sequence). The length of the CDR3 is 14 residues. The V gene lost 8 bases and the J gene lost 5 bases, with 18 bases spanning the gap. CDR3 sequence reads: CASSLGVGGYGYTF. DNA of the CDR3: TGTGCCAGCTCCCTGGGGGTCGGGGGATATGGCTACACCTTC.

This clone was recorded once. V usage is TRBV6-5 and J usage is TRBJ1-1; the D gene is possibly TRBD1 (6 bases). V lost 4 bases, J lost 6 bases, and 15 bases lay in between. CDR3 size: 14 residues. Germline CDR1 and CDR2: MNHEY and SVGAGI. DNA for the CDR3: TGTGCCAGCAGTTTCAGGGGTTCTCCAGCTGAAGCTTTCTTT. Translation: CASSFRGSPAEAFF.

The rearrangement uses TRBV28 and TRBJ2-7, with a weak D call TRBD2 (5 bases). The V gene's germline CDR1 is MDHEN and CDR2 SYDVKM. The CDR3 loop spans 13 amino acids. V shed 1 base and J shed 6 bases, with 10 bases lying between them. The CDR3 reads CASSLSGVGEQYF. CDR3 coding DNA: TGTGCCAGCAGTTTATCCGGGGTCGGCGAGCAGTACTTC.

The gene calls are TRBV6-6 and TRBJ2-1; D perhaps matches TRBD2 (5 bases). CDR3 size: 14 residues. V lost 5 bases, J lost 0 bases, and 8 bases lay in between. Per the germline V gene, CDR1 is MNHNY and CDR2 is SVGAGI (reference sequence). This CDR3 is CASSVGASYNEQFF. The CDR3 DNA follows: TGTGCCAGCAGTGTGGGAGCCTCCTACAATGAGCAGTTCTTC.

This chain uses TRBV4-2 with TRBJ2-7; 8 nucleotides match TRBD1. The V and J ends lost 2 bases and 0 bases, in that order; junction bases with no gene match: 9. Germline lookup yields CDR1 LGHNA and CDR2 YNFKEQ. The CDR3 loop spans 17 amino acids. The CDR3 reads CASSQRLGQATSYEQYF. The DNA of the CDR3 is TGTGCCAGCAGCCAACGCCTGGGACAGGCGACCTCCTACGAGCAGTACTTC.

The J gene is TRBJ2-7, the V gene TRBV19; 11 nucleotides agree with TRBD1. The V gene's germline CDR1 is LNHDA and CDR2 SQIVND (reference sequence). J was trimmed by 6 bases and V by 4 bases; bases with no gene match: 5. CDR3 length: 14 amino acids. As DNA, the CDR3 is TGTGCCAGTAGTACGGACAGGGGGCTAGGCGAGCAGTACTTC. Protein product: CASSTDRGLGEQYF.

This chain connects TRBV6-4 to TRBJ2-3, with TRBD2 matching over 7 bases. The V gene end was trimmed by 4 bases and the J gene end by 6 bases; junction bases not matched to a gene: 10. Germline CDR1 reads MRHNA; CDR2 reads SNTAGT. This CDR3 is 15 amino acids long. CDR3 sequence: CASSVLGGSMDTQYF. CDR3 nucleotides: TGTGCCAGCAGTGTCCTTGGCGGGAGTATGGATACGCAGTATTTT.

The chain carries TRBV6-5 and TRBJ2-1; D unresolved. The germline V gene encodes CDR1 MNHEY and CDR2 SVGAGI. The CDR3 sequence is 13 residues long. With 7 bases removed from V and 3 bases from J, the gap between germline ends came to 10 bases. CDR3 sequence reads: CASTADGYNEQFF. The DNA for the CDR3 is TGTGCCAGCACCGCCGACGGCTACAATGAGCAGTTCTTC.

The chain carries TRBV5-1 and TRBJ2-1; 9 bases fit TRBD2. Germline-derived CDR1 and CDR2 are SGHRS and YFSETQ. Trimming at V came to 1 base and at J to 8 bases, leaving 7 bases not matched to a gene. CDR3 size: 15 residues. The CDR3 coding sequence is TGCGCCAGCAGCTTGATCTCAGCGGGAGGCGATGAGCAGTTCTTC. Its protein product is CASSLISAGGDEQFF.

The chain is built from TRBV9 and TRBJ2-1, with a tentative D call TRBD1 (6 bases). Germline V gives CDR1 SGDLS, CDR2 YYNGEE. V was cut by 4 bases and J by 3 bases, with 26 bases left in between. This CDR3 has 19 amino acids. This CDR3 reads CASSSSRMFDRFYYNEQFF. DNA of the CDR3: TGTGCCAGCAGCTCGAGCCGAATGTTCGACAGGTTCTACTACAATGAGCAGTTCTTC. The complete variable domain, with remaining parts taken from reference TRBV9 and TRBJ2-1, reads DSGVTQTPKHLITATGQRVTLRCSPRSGDLSVYWYQQSLDQGLQFLIQYYNGEERAKGNILERFSAQQFPDLHSELNLSSLELGDSALYFCASSSSRMFDRFYYNEQFFGPGTRLTVL.

The chain uses TRBV27 and TRBJ2-5; tentatively, D is TRBD2 (6 bases). Trimming took 2 bases from V and 1 from J, leaving 11 bases between them. The CDR3 is made up of 15 amino acids. Per the germline V gene, CDR1 is MNHEY and CDR2 is SMNVEV (reference sequence). The chain's CDR3 is CASSLSGGLQETQYF. As DNA, the CDR3 is TGTGCCAGCAGTTTAAGCGGAGGGCTCCAAGAGACCCAGTACTTC.

The chain uses TRBV7-8 and TRBJ1-1, with 9 bases identical to TRBD1. This CDR3 has 17 amino acids. Germline CDR1 and CDR2: SGHVS and FQNEAQ. V lost 1 base and J lost 5; bases outside the gene matches: 11. As DNA, the CDR3 is TGTGCCAGCAGCTTAGAACTAGGACAGGGGTTGTGGACTGAAGCTTTCTTT. Its translation is CASSLELGQGLWTEAFF.

The sample holds a few counts of this clone. This chain joins TRBV5-1 and TRBJ2-6, with 11 positions matching TRBD1. The length of the CDR3 is 16 residues. The ends lost 3 bases at V and 3 bases at J; junction bases unmatched: 2. Germline V lookup: CDR1 SGHRS, CDR2 YFSETQ. The CDR3 bases are TGCGCCAGCAGCTGGACAGGGGGCGGTGGGGCCAACGTCCTGACTTTC. Translation gives CASSWTGGGGANVLTF.